One sample yielded the 32 T cell receptor beta chains listed below, sequenced in a study of T cell repertoires in cytomegalovirus infection. Their specific antigens are unknown. TCRdb re-derived calls from the reads in MiXCR, one entry per CDR3 protein. This sample has about half a million distinct CDR3 sequences, with 30% to 40% found just once. The source was cultured PBMCs, collected from culture after CMV antigen stimulation. The source of these receptors is a human donor in good health (CMV status not recorded). Some clones in this sample may be carry-over from other donors' samples.

The chain has TRBV7-2 and TRBJ2-7; 7 bases are shared with TRBD1. This CDR3 contains 16 residues. The V and J ends lost 1 base and 4 bases, in that order; junction bases with no gene match: 10. CDR1 is SGHTA, CDR2 FQGNSA, per germline. CDR3 sequence (DNA): TGTGCCAGCAGCTTAGTGGGCGGACAGGCCCAATACGAGCAGTACTTC. Translating it yields CASSLVGGQAQYEQYF.

This clonotype was detected ten times or more. CDR3 sequence: CASSFTAGGPLDTQYF. CDR3 bases: TGTGCCAGCAGCTTCACAGCGGGAGGTCCCCTAGATACGCAGTATTTT. This chain uses TRBV7-2 with TRBJ2-3, with 9 bases lining up with TRBD2. V trimming: 3 bases; J trimming: 5 bases; junction bases outside the gene matches: 9. Germline V gene sequence: CDR1 SGHTA, CDR2 FQGNSA. This CDR3 contains 16 residues.

This clonotype was recorded a few times. The chain's CDR3 is CASSRAGERHEQFF. CDR3 in DNA: TGTGCCAGTAGTCGAGCGGGAGAGCGGCATGAGCAGTTCTTC. The chain has TRBV19 and TRBJ2-1; 8 bases are shared with TRBD2. CDR1 LNHDA and CDR2 SQIVND come from the germline V gene (reference sequence). The ends lost 5 bases at V and 8 bases at J; junction bases unmatched: 8. The CDR3 is made up of 14 amino acids.

This clonotype was seen repeatedly, ten times or more. The V gene is TRBV6-6, the J gene TRBJ1-5; D remains ambiguous. The CDR3 consists of 15 residues. CDR1 MNHNY and CDR2 SVGAGI come from the germline V gene (reference sequence). Trimming stripped 0 bases from V and 3 bases from J, with 9 bases between. CDR3: CASSYSSNHNQPQHF. CDR3 DNA: TGTGCCAGCAGTTACTCGAGCAATCACAATCAGCCCCAGCATTTT.

The chain carries TRBV6-5 and TRBJ2-1; 7 nucleotides agree with TRBD2. This CDR3 is built from 15 residues. The V and J ends lost 5 bases and 9 bases, in that order; junction bases with no gene match: 13. Germline V gene lookup returns CDR1 MNHEY and CDR2 SVGAGI. In DNA, the CDR3 is TGTGCCAGCAGTGCCCCGAGCGGACGGGAGGTTGAGCAGTTCTTC. It yields the protein CASSAPSGREVEQFF.

The V gene is TRBV27, the J gene TRBJ1-4, with D unresolved. The CDR3 runs to 16 residues. V was clipped by 5 bases and J by 8 bases, with 21 bases between them. The V gene's germline CDR1 is MNHEY and CDR2 SMNVEV (reference sequence). In nucleotides, the CDR3 is TGTGCCAGCAGTCCGTTGGACTCTCCTGGATGGGAAAAACTGTTTTTT. Residues: CASSPLDSPGWEKLFF.

This clonotype was observed at least ten times. This rearrangement joins TRBV7-2 to TRBJ2-7; TRBD2 is a possible D gene (5 bases). Germline V lookup: CDR1 SGHTA, CDR2 FQGNSA. The CDR3 sequence is 15 residues long. Trimming pared 2 bases from V and 0 bases from J, leaving 11 bases between. The CDR3 loop reads CASSLYPAGSYEQYV. The CDR3 DNA reads TGTGCCAGCAGCTTATATCCTGCGGGCTCCTACGAGCAGTACGTC.

The V gene is TRBV19, the J gene TRBJ2-1; TRBD2 might be the D (6 bases). Trimming removed 3 bases from V and 7 bases from J, with 10 bases in between. The CDR3 is 13 residues long. Per the germline V gene, CDR1 is LNHDA and CDR2 is SQIVND (reference sequence). The CDR3 DNA reads TGTGCCAGTAGTATCTTCAGCGGGAATGAGCAGTTCTTC. It yields the protein CASSIFSGNEQFF.

V and J are TRBV7-2 and TRBJ1-1; D gene uncertain. CDR3 size: 14 residues. Germline V CDR1 and CDR2: SGHTA, FQGNSA. The V end was cut by 5 bases, the J end by 1 base, with 11 bases between. CDR3 sequence reads: CASSPSWSNTEAFF. The CDR3 nucleotides are TGTGCCAGCAGCCCTAGTTGGTCGAACACTGAAGCTTTCTTT. Full variable domain (remainder filled in from reference TRBV7-2 and TRBJ1-1): GAGVSQSPSNKVTEKGKDVELRCDPISGHTALYWYRQSLGQGLEFLIYFQGNSAPDKSGLPSDRFSAERTGGSVSTLTIQRTQQEDSAVYLCASSPSWSNTEAFFGQGTRLTVV.

The J gene is TRBJ1-6, the V gene TRBV4-3, with D possibly TRBD1 on 6 matching bases. The CDR3 runs to 18 residues. V lost 4 bases to trimming and J lost 0 bases, with 16 bases between them. Looked up from germline, CDR1 is LGHNA and CDR2 is YSLEER. The CDR3 nucleotides read TGCGCCAGCAGCCCCCTCGGGGGGCTGAGCTCCTATAATTCACCCCTCCACTTT. It specifies CASSPLGGLSSYNSPLHF.

This clonotype has more than one count but fewer than ten. The chain has TRBV7-2 and TRBJ2-7; a weak D match, TRBD2 (6 bases). The CDR3 length is 13 residues. Germline CDR1 SGHTA, CDR2 FQGNSA. V lost 5 bases and J lost 2, with 10 bases in between. The DNA of the CDR3 is TGTGCCAGCAGCCGACCGGGGGCCTACGAGCAGTACTTC. Translation: CASSRPGAYEQYF.

The chain has TRBV15 and TRBJ1-4; weak D call: TRBD1 (5 bases). CDR1 LNHNV and CDR2 YYDKDF come from the germline V gene (reference sequence). This CDR3 comprises 15 residues. V was pared by 1 base and J by 7 bases, with 13 bases between. The CDR3 DNA follows: TGTGCCACCAGCAGAGTCAGGGTAGGGAGTGAAAAACTGTTTTTT. Encoded protein: CATSRVRVGSEKLFF. The full variable domain, with the rest looked up from reference TRBV15 and TRBJ1-4, is DAMVIQNPRYQVTQFGKPVTLSCSQTLNHNVMYWYQQKSSQAPKLLFHYYDKDFNNEADTPDNFQSRRPNTSFCFLDIRSPGLGDTAMYLCATSRVRVGSEKLFFGSGTQLSVL.

The chain links TRBV7-9 to TRBJ1-4, with TRBD1 matching 10 bases. The length of the CDR3 is 14 residues. Per germline, CDR1 SEHNR and CDR2 FQNEAQ (reference sequence). V lost 6 bases and J lost 8; bases outside the gene matches: 6. CDR3 bases: TGTGCCAGCAGAGGACAGGGGGGATACGAAAAACTGTTTTTT. This gives the protein CASRGQGGYEKLFF. Drawing the rest from reference TRBV7-9 and TRBJ1-4, the complete variable domain is DTGVSQNPRHKITKRGQNVTFRCDPISEHNRLYWYRQTLGQGPEFLTYFQNEAQLEKSRLLSDRFSAERPKGSFSTLEIQRTEQGDSAMYLCASRGQGGYEKLFFGSGTQLSVL.

V and J are TRBV12-3 or TRBV12-4 and TRBJ2-1, with TRBD2 matching over 13 bases. Losses at the gene ends were 5 bases for V and 9 bases for J; bases not matched to a gene: 16. CDR3 length: 18 residues. In nucleotides, the CDR3 is TGTGCCAGCAGTCAGAGGAATATACTAGCGGGAGGGGCTGGTGAGCAGTTCTTC. The encoded protein is CASSQRNILAGGAGEQFF.

At least ten counts were recorded for this clonotype. The rearrangement uses TRBV7-2 and TRBJ2-1; D possibly uses TRBD1 or TRBD2 (6 bases each). The V end was cut by 3 bases, the J end by 6 bases, with 15 bases between. This CDR3 contains 15 residues. Per the germline V gene, CDR1 is SGHTA and CDR2 is FQGNSA. The CDR3: CASSFVFRGANEQFF. DNA of the CDR3: TGTGCCAGCAGCTTTGTCTTTAGGGGGGCCAATGAGCAGTTCTTC.

This rearrangement joins TRBV12-3 or TRBV12-4 to TRBJ2-1; 10 bases are a match to TRBD2. J was trimmed by 7 bases and V by 6 bases; bases with no gene match: 12. This CDR3 is built from 16 residues. CDR3 region: CASRPLSSGRGNEQFF. CDR3 coding DNA: TGTGCCAGCAGGCCCTTGTCGAGCGGGAGGGGGAATGAGCAGTTCTTC.

The rearrangement uses TRBV28 and TRBJ1-1, with 7 nucleotides matching TRBD1. Germline V gene sequence: CDR1 MDHEN, CDR2 SYDVKM. Trimming removed 5 bases from V and 0 bases from J; junction bases left unmatched: 18. The CDR3 is 19 amino acids. As DNA, the CDR3 is TGTGCCAGCAGTCGGGGGCTCAGGGGGGGGGTCAAAATGAACACTGAAGCTTTCTTT. It translates to CASSRGLRGGVKMNTEAFF.

This clonotype was detected only a few times. V and J are TRBV4-1 and TRBJ1-5, with D unclear. CDR3 length equals 17 residues. Between the trimmed V and J ends, which lost 1 base and 7 bases, there was a span of 20 bases. In germline, CDR1 is MGHRA, CDR2 YSYEKL. The CDR3 region is CASSQGDFWVLGQPQHF. The CDR3 DNA follows: TGCGCCAGCAGCCAAGGCGATTTCTGGGTCCTAGGGCAGCCCCAGCATTTT.

This chain uses TRBV27 with TRBJ1-3, with D uncertain. The CDR3 is 16 amino acids. Germline V CDR1 and CDR2: MNHEY, SMNVEV (reference sequence). Trimming pared 3 bases from V and 0 bases from J, leaving 12 bases between. This chain's CDR3 is CASSLVKPSSGNTIYF. CDR3 in DNA: TGTGCCAGCAGTTTGGTTAAACCTTCCTCTGGAAACACCATATATTTT.

Ten or more counts support this clonotype. The chain recombines TRBV11-2 with TRBJ1-1, with a tentative D call TRBD1 (5 bases). V was pared by 0 bases and J by 0 bases, with 5 bases between. The CDR3 contains 14 residues. In germline, CDR1 is SGHAT, CDR2 FQNNGV. CDR3 sequence (DNA): TGTGCCAGCAGCTTAGACAGGGTGAACACTGAAGCTTTCTTT. Translated, it gives CASSLDRVNTEAFF.

The chain's CDR3 is CASSPVRDQYTDTQYF. DNA of the CDR3: TGTGCCAGCAGCCCGGTTCGGGACCAATACACAGATACGCAGTATTTT. This chain links TRBV7-8 with TRBJ2-3; D tentatively fits TRBD1 or TRBD2 (5 bases each). V was clipped by 5 bases and J by 2 bases, with 17 bases between them. CDR3 length: 16 amino acids. The V gene's germline CDR1 is SGHVS and CDR2 FQNEAQ. Full variable domain (missing parts from reference TRBV7-8 and TRBJ2-3): GAGVSQSPRYKVAKRGQDVALRCDPISGHVSLFWYQQALGQGPEFLTYFQNEAQLDKSGLPSDRFFAERPEGSVSTLKIQRTQQEDSAVYLCASSPVRDQYTDTQYFGPGTRLTVL.

The CDR3 loop is CASSQPGGGEEETQYF. The CDR3 bases are TGTGCCAGCAGTCAACCGGGGGGGGGGGAGGAAGAGACCCAGTACTTC. The chain recombines TRBV6-5 with TRBJ2-5; 8 bases are a match to TRBD2. V was pared by 5 bases and J by 3 bases, with 11 bases of the junction left unmatched. The CDR3 has 16 residues. From germline, CDR1 is MNHEY and CDR2 SVGAGI.

The genes are TRBV10-3 and TRBJ2-7; no firm D call. Trimming left V 6 bases short and J 5 bases short, with 11 bases between. The V gene's germline CDR1 is ENHRY and CDR2 SYGVKD. This CDR3 is 12 amino acids long. In DNA form, the CDR3 reads TGTGCCATCAGAGAAGACTGGGACGAGCAGTACTTC. Its protein product is CAIREDWDEQYF.

This clonotype was counted only a few times. V and J are TRBV24-1 and TRBJ2-5; D might be TRBD1 (5 bases). This CDR3 contains 15 residues. V lost 9 bases to trimming and J lost 5 bases, with 21 bases between them. Germline CDR1 is KGHDR and CDR2 is SFDVKD. The CDR3 spells CATADTKVQRETQYF. CDR3 DNA: TGTGCCACCGCGGACACGAAGGTACAACGGGAGACCCAGTACTTC.

The chain couples TRBV2 to TRBJ2-3; 7 positions agree with TRBD2. Germline trimming cut 6 bases from V and 5 bases from J; bases unmatched to any gene: 8. Germline V CDR1 and CDR2: SNHLY, FYNNEI. CDR3 length: 14 amino acids. The CDR3 reads CASSETSSIDTQYF. DNA of the CDR3: TGTGCCAGCAGCGAGACTAGCTCGATAGATACGCAGTATTTT.

This clonotype was seen repeatedly, ten times or more. V usage is TRBV7-2 and J usage is TRBJ1-6; TRBD1 aligns across 8 bases. From germline, CDR1 is SGHTA and CDR2 FQGNSA. The ends lost 1 base at V and 9 bases at J; junction bases unmatched: 11. The CDR3 is 17 amino acids. CDR3 protein: CASSLESPGQGGSPLHF. The CDR3 coding sequence is TGTGCCAGCAGCTTAGAATCCCCCGGACAGGGTGGTTCACCCCTCCACTTT. The full variable domain, completed using reference TRBV7-2 and TRBJ1-6, is GAGVSQSPSNKVTEKGKDVELRCDPISGHTALYWYRQSLGQGLEFLIYFQGNSAPDKSGLPSDRFSAERTGGSVSTLTIQRTQQEDSAVYLCASSLESPGQGGSPLHFGNGTRLTVT.

The rearrangement joins TRBV6-8 to TRBJ1-1, with TRBD1 identical over 7 bases. Trimming took 2 bases from V and 11 from J; bases not matched to a gene: 8. The germline CDR1 and CDR2 sequences are MNHGY and SAAAGT. The CDR3 extends over 13 amino acids. CDR3 nucleotide sequence: TGTGCCAGCAGTTACAGGGGGCAGGGGGATGCTTTCTTT. Translation: CASSYRGQGDAFF.

V and J are TRBV7-2 and TRBJ2-1, with D possibly matching TRBD2 (6 bases). Deletions cut 5 bases from V and 1 base from J, with 12 bases between. The CDR3 extends over 15 amino acids. Germline CDR1 and CDR2: SGHTA and FQGNSA. CDR3 bases: TGTGCCAGCAGCCCCGACGGGAGATCCTACAATGAGCAGTTCTTC. Amino acid sequence: CASSPDGRSYNEQFF. Drawing the rest from reference TRBV7-2 and TRBJ2-1, the complete variable domain is GAGVSQSPSNKVTEKGKDVELRCDPISGHTALYWYRQSLGQGLEFLIYFQGNSAPDKSGLPSDRFSAERTGGSVSTLTIQRTQQEDSAVYLCASSPDGRSYNEQFFGPGTRLTVL.

This chain links TRBV2 with TRBJ2-5, with TRBD1 identical over 10 bases. Germline V gives CDR1 SNHLY, CDR2 FYNNEI. There are 14 residues in the CDR3. V dropped 4 bases and J dropped 5; count of bases not matched to a gene: 4. The DNA of the CDR3 is TGTGCCAGCAGTGGACGACAGGGGGCGGAGACCCAGTACTTC. It codes for CASSGRQGAETQYF. The full variable domain, in which reference TRBV2 and TRBJ2-5 provide the parts outside the CDR3, is EPEVTQTPSHQVTQMGQEVILRCVPISNHLYFYWYRQILGQKVEFLVSFYNNEISEKSEIFDDQFSVERPDGSNFTLKIRSTKLEDSAMYFCASSGRQGAETQYFGPGTRLLVL.

This clonotype has only one observation. This chain joins TRBV24-1 and TRBJ2-3, with a possible D match to TRBD1 (6 bases). The V end lost 4 bases, the J end lost 4 bases, and 11 bases lay between the germline ends. The CDR3 extends over 14 amino acids. The germline V gene encodes CDR1 KGHDR and CDR2 SFDVKD. The CDR3 region has the DNA TGTGCCACCAGTGACCAGGACAGATCAGATACGCAGTATTTT. It yields the protein CATSDQDRSDTQYF.

The chain couples TRBV3-1 to TRBJ2-5, with D uncertain. V lost 2 bases and J lost 7, with 8 bases in between. The CDR3 totals 12 residues. Germline CDR1 reads LGHDT; CDR2 reads YNNKEL (reference sequence). CDR3: CASSQSSATQYF. The CDR3 bases are TGTGCCAGCAGCCAATCGTCGGCGACCCAGTACTTC.

At least ten counts were recorded for this clonotype. The rearrangement joins TRBV7-2 to TRBJ2-3; D is uncertain. Germline V CDR1 and CDR2: SGHTA, FQGNSA. This CDR3 region has 12 residues. V lost 1 base and J lost 8, with 7 bases in between. The CDR3 loop reads CASSLGLGTQYF. The CDR3 DNA is TGTGCCAGCAGCTTAGGCTTGGGTACGCAGTATTTT.